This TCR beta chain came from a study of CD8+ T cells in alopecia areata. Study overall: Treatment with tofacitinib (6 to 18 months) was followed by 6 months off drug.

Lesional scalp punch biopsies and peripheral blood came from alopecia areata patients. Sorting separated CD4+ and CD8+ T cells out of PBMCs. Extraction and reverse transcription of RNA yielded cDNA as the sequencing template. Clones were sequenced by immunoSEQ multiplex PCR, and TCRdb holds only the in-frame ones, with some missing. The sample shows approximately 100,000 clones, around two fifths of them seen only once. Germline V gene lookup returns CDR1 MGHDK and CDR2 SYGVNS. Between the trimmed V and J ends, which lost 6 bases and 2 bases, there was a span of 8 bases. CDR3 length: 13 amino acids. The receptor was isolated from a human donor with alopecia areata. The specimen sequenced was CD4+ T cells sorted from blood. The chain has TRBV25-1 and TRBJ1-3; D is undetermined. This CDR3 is CASRWTAGNTIYF. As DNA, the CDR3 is TGTGCCAGCAGATGGACGGCTGGAAACACCATATATTTT.